These 21 T cell receptor beta chains were sequenced from one sample in a study of Ad26.COV2.S vaccination and SARS-CoV-2 variants. The method was immunoSEQ multiplex PCR; TCRdb's version includes in-frame clones alone and lacks a portion of them. The sample consists of 350,000 to 500,000 clones, roughly 87% of them appearing once. The treatment is: around 19 received Ad26.COV2.S at low or high dose, single or two shots; roughly five received placebo; per-sample allocation not given. After the first vaccine or placebo injection, samples were drawn on day 63. This material consisted of peripheral blood, taken in a trial of Ad26.COV2.S vaccine versus placebo. These TCRs come from a person aged 18-65 years who received the Ad26.COV2.S COVID-19 vaccine or a placebo.

The chain employs TRBV24-1 and TRBJ1-5, with no clear D. Germline V gives CDR1 KGHDR, CDR2 SFDVKD. The CDR3 sequence is 13 residues long. Between the trimmed V and J ends, which lost 3 bases and 4 bases, there was a span of 6 bases. The CDR3 protein is CATSDHRNQPQHF. CDR3 nucleotides: TGTGCCACCAGTGATCACAGAAATCAGCCCCAGCATTTT.

This clone was counted only a few times. The chain carries TRBV7-2 and TRBJ2-7; TRBD2 might be the D (5 bases). Trimming took off 1 base at V and 7 bases at J, with 11 bases between the two ends. There are 13 residues in the CDR3. The germline CDR1 and CDR2 sequences are SGHTA and FQGNSA. CDR3 region: CASSLGGMGEQYF. The CDR3 nucleotides read TGTGCCAGCAGCTTAGGAGGGATGGGGGAGCAGTACTTC.

The V gene is TRBV3-1 (or the pseudogene TRBV3-2), the J gene TRBJ2-3; 10 bases agree with TRBD2. The V gene end was trimmed by 3 bases and the J gene end by 8 bases; junction bases not matched to a gene: 8. CDR1 and CDR2 (germline): LGHDT, YNNKEL (reference sequence). This CDR3 is 15 amino acids long. CDR3 DNA sequence: TGTGCCAGCAGCCAGCTAGCGGGGGTGAGGGGTACGCAGTATTTT. Encoded protein: CASSQLAGVRGTQYF.

The rearrangement joins TRBV12-3 or TRBV12-4 to TRBJ1-6; D uncertain. The CDR3 contains 13 residues. V gave up 8 bases and J gave up 12 bases, with 17 bases separating them. The CDR3: CASGRSQARPLHF. In DNA, the CDR3 is TGTGCCAGCGGTCGGTCCCAGGCCCGACCCCTCCACTTT.

The rearrangement uses TRBV19 and TRBJ1-5; 10 positions match TRBD1. Germline-derived CDR1 and CDR2 are LNHDA and SQIVND (reference sequence). The CDR3 consists of 19 residues. With V trimmed by 6 bases and J by 0 bases, 14 bases remained unmatched. Written as DNA, the CDR3 is TGTGCCAGTAGCAATCTCCGGGACAGGGGCCCGTATAGCAATCAGCCCCAGCATTTT. This translates into CASSNLRDRGPYSNQPQHF.

The sample holds one count of this clone. The chain employs TRBV10-3 and TRBJ2-3; 7 nucleotides agree with TRBD2. CDR1 and CDR2 (germline): ENHRY, SYGVKD. After removal of 2 bases from V and 6 bases from J, the junction contained 5 bases not matched to a gene. This CDR3 region has 14 residues. CDR3 amino acids: CAISERSSGDTQYF. The CDR3 DNA follows: TGTGCCATCAGTGAGAGGTCTAGCGGTGATACGCAGTATTTT.

The V and J genes are TRBV19 and TRBJ2-3, with 11 positions matching TRBD1. Germline trimming cut 6 bases from V and 4 bases from J; bases unmatched to any gene: 9. Germline V lookup: CDR1 LNHDA, CDR2 SQIVND (reference sequence). The length of the CDR3 is 16 residues. CDR3 residues: CASSPLPGQGADTQYF. The CDR3 nucleotides read TGTGCCAGTAGCCCTCTCCCGGGACAGGGGGCAGATACGCAGTATTTT.

The rearrangement links TRBV2 to TRBJ2-7; either TRBD1 or TRBD2 may supply D (5 bases each). The CDR3 extends over 12 amino acids. The ends were cut back, 7 bases at V and 7 bases at J, with 14 bases in the middle. Germline values: CDR1 SNHLY, CDR2 FYNNEI. CDR3 bases: TGTGCCAGCAACCTGGGGGATGTAGAGCAGTACTTC. Its protein is CASNLGDVEQYF.

The gene calls are TRBV10-3 and TRBJ2-3; the D call may be TRBD1 or TRBD2 (5 bases each). The germline V gene encodes CDR1 ENHRY and CDR2 SYGVKD. The V end was cut by 8 bases, the J end by 2 bases, with 20 bases between. This CDR3 region has 16 residues. The CDR3 region has the DNA TGTGCCATCGGCATCGAACCGGGACCAAACACAGATACGCAGTATTTT. Its protein product is CAIGIEPGPNTDTQYF.

The chain links TRBV20-1 to TRBJ1-6, with D possibly being TRBD1 (5 bases). The germline CDR1 and CDR2 sequences are DFQATT and SNEGSKA (reference sequence). The V gene lost 3 bases and the J gene lost 11 bases, with 17 bases spanning the gap. This CDR3 region has 14 residues. CDR3 protein: CSASEESWGAPLHF. CDR3 bases: TGCAGTGCTAGTGAGGAGTCTTGGGGGGCACCCCTCCACTTT.

The chain uses TRBV20-1 and TRBJ2-1; 10 positions agree with TRBD2. Losses at the gene ends were 8 bases for V and 9 bases for J; bases not matched to a gene: 1. Germline assignment: CDR1 DFQATT and CDR2 SNEGSKA (reference sequence). This CDR3 contains 10 residues. The DNA for the CDR3 is TGCAGTAGACTAGCGGGTGAGCAGTTCTTC. It codes for CSRLAGEQFF.

The chain is built from TRBV6-1 and TRBJ2-5; TRBD2 aligns across 13 bases. V shed 2 bases, J shed 4 bases, and the junction held 13 bases outside the gene matches. Germline CDR1 is MNHNS and CDR2 is SASEGT. The CDR3 is 19 residues long. This CDR3 is CASSELGTSGRAVAETQYF. CDR3 in DNA: TGTGCCAGCAGTGAATTGGGAACTAGCGGGAGGGCGGTCGCAGAGACCCAGTACTTC.

The chain combines TRBV5-1 with TRBJ1-1, with 8 nucleotides matching TRBD1. Germline CDR1 and CDR2: SGHRS and YFSETQ. The V and J ends lost 7 bases and 8 bases, in that order; junction bases with no gene match: 4. CDR3 size: 11 residues. The DNA for the CDR3 is TGCGCCAGCGCCAGACAGGGGGAAGCTTTCTTT. As protein: CASARQGEAFF.

The rearrangement links TRBV7-2 to TRBJ2-1, with 7 positions matching TRBD2. Germline V gene lookup returns CDR1 SGHTA and CDR2 FQGNSA. The CDR3 runs to 15 residues. With V trimmed by 1 base and J by 2 bases, 2 bases remained unmatched. The CDR3 DNA follows: TGTGCCAGCAGCTTAGTAAGCGGGGCCTACAATGAGCAGTTCTTC. Its protein is CASSLVSGAYNEQFF.

This clone was seen a handful of times. The chain carries TRBV3-1 (or the pseudogene TRBV3-2) and TRBJ1-2, with a tentative D call TRBD1 (6 bases). The CDR3 spans 17 residues. Trimming shortened V by 1 base and J by 3 bases, and 18 bases separated the two germline ends. Germline CDR1 LGHDT, CDR2 YNNKEL (reference sequence). This CDR3 is CASSQGNRVQRDYGYTF. The CDR3 nucleotides are TGTGCCAGCAGCCAAGGCAACAGGGTTCAGCGGGACTATGGCTACACCTTC.

This sequence joins TRBV9 and TRBJ2-1, with a possible D match to TRBD1 (6 bases). Germline assignment: CDR1 SGDLS and CDR2 YYNGEE. This CDR3 has 14 amino acids. V gave up 3 bases and J gave up 3 bases, with 10 bases separating them. CDR3 loop: CASSGTASYNEQFF. In DNA, the CDR3 is TGTGCCAGCAGCGGGACAGCTAGCTACAATGAGCAGTTCTTC.

V usage is TRBV24-1 and J usage is TRBJ2-3, with TRBD1 as a possible D gene (6 bases). The V end lost 1 base, the J end lost 2 bases, and 9 bases lay between the germline ends. The CDR3 sequence is 15 residues long. Germline values: CDR1 KGHDR, CDR2 SFDVKD. The CDR3 DNA sequence: TGTGCCACCAGTGATTTTCGGGACAACACAGATACGCAGTATTTT. This codes for CATSDFRDNTDTQYF.

This chain joins TRBV14 and TRBJ2-2; 8 bases agree with TRBD2. CDR1 and CDR2 (germline): SGHDN, FVKESK. The CDR3 contains 16 residues. V lost 3 bases, J lost 6 bases, and 9 bases stayed unmatched. DNA of the CDR3: TGTGCCAGCAGCCAGGGGGGACTAGTTCTTCCCGGGGAGCTGTTTTTT. Protein: CASSQGGLVLPGELFF.

This clone was recorded only once. The gene calls are TRBV6-1 and TRBJ2-2; perhaps TRBD2 as D (6 bases). Trimming left V 1 base short and J 0 bases short, with 15 bases between. Germline V gives CDR1 MNHNS, CDR2 SASEGT. This CDR3 region has 18 residues. The CDR3 DNA follows: TGTGCCAGCAGTGAAGAAGGAACGGGAGCGGCGAACACCGGGGAGCTGTTTTTT. Translated: CASSEEGTGAANTGELFF.

The rearrangement links TRBV4-3 to TRBJ2-2; TRBD2 matches at 13 bases. This CDR3 region has 15 residues. Germline V CDR1 and CDR2: LGHNA, YSLEER. After removal of 3 bases from V and 5 bases from J, the junction contained 0 bases not matched to a gene. The CDR3 spells CASSQGLAGTGELFF. CDR3 coding DNA: TGCGCCAGCAGCCAGGGACTAGCGGGGACCGGGGAGCTGTTTTTT.

A remark on this clone: Within the sample, other DNA sequences also encode this same CDR3. V gene TRBV6-2 or TRBV6-3 combines with J gene TRBJ1-5; no clear D gene. The CDR3 covers 14 residues. Deletions cut 3 bases from V and 0 bases from J, with 6 bases between. Germline CDR1 and CDR2: MNHEY and SVGEGT. Written as DNA, the CDR3 is TGTGCCAGCAGTTATACGAATAGCAATCAGCCCCAGCATTTT. Its translation: CASSYTNSNQPQHF.